This entry features one T cell receptor (beta chain) sequence. Its specificity is not known. Trimming took off 1 base at V and 7 bases at J, with 11 bases between the two ends. This CDR3 comprises 14 residues. Germline V gene sequence: CDR1 SGHRS, CDR2 YFSETQ. Assay: immunoSEQ multiplex PCR; the TCRdb copy retains only in-frame clones and omits some. The repertoire holds 95,000 to 110,000 clones, with about nine tenths as singletons. The entry originates in a study of T cell responses to AZD1222 COVID-19 vaccine. About the research overall: Second-dose schedules of about 4 or about 12 weeks were combined.

Study-level findings and limits: Donors, mostly white British, included more females; clonal diversity was possibly underestimated.

Here the sequenced sample was peripheral blood, taken on day 0 of AZD1222 vaccination. The V call is TRBV5-1, the J call TRBJ1-4, with D possibly being TRBD1 (6 bases). This clonotype was obtained from an adult in good health. The CDR3 sequence is CASSLSGGGEKLFF. The CDR3 coding sequence is TGCGCCAGCAGCTTGTCCGGGGGCGGTGAAAAACTGTTTTTT. Variable domain in full (rest from reference TRBV5-1 and TRBJ1-4): KAGVTQTPRYLIKTRGQQVTLSCSPISGHRSVSWYQQTPGQGLQFLFEYFSETQRNKGNFPGRFSGRQFSNSRSEMNVSTLELGDSALYLCASSLSGGGEKLFFGSGTQLSVL.